Listed here are 3 T cell receptor beta chains from one sample, sequenced in a study of beta chain features in type 1 diabetes. Of the isolated RNA, all was reverse transcribed, and so the sequenced material was expressed TCRB transcripts. This table comes from immunoSEQ multiplex PCR, and its TCRdb copy is limited to in-frame clones, with some not included. The sample shows 620,000 or so clones, 15% of them seen only once. Sequenced input: naive CD4+ T cells from blood. All receptors come from a man in his late teens or twenties in good health.

V and J are TRBV4-1 and TRBJ2-1; D ambiguous. This CDR3 has 12 amino acids. The ends were cut back, 3 bases at V and 6 bases at J, with 6 bases in the middle. Germline values: CDR1 MGHRA, CDR2 YSYEKL. The CDR3 sequence: CASSQRPNEQFF. As DNA, the CDR3 is TGCGCCAGCAGCCAGAGGCCCAATGAGCAGTTCTTC.

J is TRBJ1-1 and V is TRBV7-3, with TRBD1 matching 7 bases. Germline assignment: CDR1 SGHTA and CDR2 FQGTGA. The CDR3 length is 12 residues. The J segment lost 7 bases and the V segment lost 4 bases, leaving 3 bases of the junction unmatched. CDR3 protein: CASSSGDSEAFF. CDR3 coding DNA: TGTGCCAGCAGCTCGGGGGACAGTGAAGCTTTCTTT.

This clone turned up a few times. This chain connects TRBV10-3 to TRBJ1-5; the D gene is possibly TRBD1 (5 bases). Trimming took 9 bases from V and 3 from J, leaving 12 bases between them. Germline CDR1 is ENHRY and CDR2 is SYGVKD. This CDR3 is 13 amino acids long. The CDR3 reads CAIGGAVNQPQHF. Here the CDR3 DNA reads TGTGCCATTGGCGGGGCGGTCAATCAGCCCCAGCATTTT.